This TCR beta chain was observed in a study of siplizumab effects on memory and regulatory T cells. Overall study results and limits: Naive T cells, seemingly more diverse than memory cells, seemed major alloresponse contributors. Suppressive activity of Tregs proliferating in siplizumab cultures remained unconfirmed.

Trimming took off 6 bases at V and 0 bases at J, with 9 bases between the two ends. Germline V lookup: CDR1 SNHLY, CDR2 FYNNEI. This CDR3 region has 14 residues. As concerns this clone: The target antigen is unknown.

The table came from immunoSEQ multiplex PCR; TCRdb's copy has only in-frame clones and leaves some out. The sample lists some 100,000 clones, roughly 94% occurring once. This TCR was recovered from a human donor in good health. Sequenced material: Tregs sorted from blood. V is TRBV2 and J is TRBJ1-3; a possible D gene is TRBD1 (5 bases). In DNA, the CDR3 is TGTGCCAGCAGACCCAGGGACTCTGGAAACACCATATATTTT. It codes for CASRPRDSGNTIYF.